The 23 T cell receptor beta chains below all came from one sample that was sequenced in a study of cytomegalovirus exposure and HLA in healthy donors. Primers for the PCR totalled 60 Vbeta and 13 Jbeta. Some clones are missing from TCRdb's copy, which holds only in-frame ones; the method was immunoSEQ multiplex PCR. The sample has about 200,000 clones; the top ten hold around 0.95%. Sequencing was performed on PBMCs. The receptors originated from a woman under 40 in good health and CMV-seropositive.

The rearrangement uses TRBV6-5 and TRBJ2-7, with 8 bases fitting TRBD2. This CDR3 has 15 amino acids. Per the germline V gene, CDR1 is MNHEY and CDR2 is SVGAGI. The trim removed 6 bases at V and 0 bases at J, leaving 7 bases unmatched. The CDR3 region has the DNA TGTGCCAGCAGATCCTTAGCGGGAAGCTCCTACGAGCAGTACTTC. It specifies CASRSLAGSSYEQYF.

The V gene is TRBV5-1, the J gene TRBJ2-7; 7 bases map to TRBD1. V lost 0 bases, J lost 5 bases, and 5 bases stayed unmatched. The length of the CDR3 is 14 residues. The germline V gene encodes CDR1 SGHRS and CDR2 YFSETQ. The CDR3 here is CASSLAGTENEQYF. In DNA form, the CDR3 reads TGCGCCAGCAGCTTGGCTGGGACAGAGAACGAGCAGTACTTC.

The gene calls are TRBV5-1 and TRBJ1-2; 8 positions agree with TRBD1. With V trimmed by 5 bases and J by 4 bases, 10 bases remained unmatched. Looked up from germline, CDR1 is SGHRS and CDR2 is YFSETQ. This CDR3 contains 15 residues. Here the CDR3 DNA reads TGCGCCAGCAGTCGCCAGACAGGGGCAGGCTATGGCTACACCTTC. As protein: CASSRQTGAGYGYTF.

The chain recombines TRBV5-4 with TRBJ2-5, with D unresolved. Germline CDR1 is SGHNT and CDR2 is YYREEE (reference sequence). The CDR3 runs 12 residues. Deletions cut 0 bases from V and 9 bases from J, with 9 bases between. CDR3: CASSLGLQAQYF. In nucleotides, the CDR3 is TGTGCCAGCAGCTTGGGGCTTCAGGCCCAGTACTTC.

The V call is TRBV4-1, the J call TRBJ1-2, with 7 bases identical to TRBD1. CDR1 is MGHRA, CDR2 YSYEKL, per germline. The CDR3 totals 16 residues. The V segment lost 1 base and the J segment 0 bases; nucleotides outside the gene matches: 5. The CDR3 here is CASSQGTGPTNYGYTF. Written as DNA, the CDR3 is TGCGCCAGCAGCCAAGGGACAGGACCCACTAACTATGGCTACACCTTC.

In nucleotides, the CDR3 is TGTGCCATCAGCACCAGCACAGGCACCGGGGAGCTGTTTTTT. Amino acids: CAISTSTGTGELFF. The rearrangement links TRBV10-3 to TRBJ2-2, with D perhaps matching TRBD1 (5 bases). The CDR3 spans 14 residues. Trimming left V 6 bases short and J 4 bases short, with 12 bases between. CDR1 and CDR2 from the germline V gene are ENHRY and SYGVKD.

J is TRBJ2-3 and V is TRBV5-6; D gene uncertain. The V end was cut by 4 bases, the J end by 1 base, with 4 bases between. In germline, CDR1 is SGHDT, CDR2 YYEEEE. The CDR3 extends over 12 amino acids. This chain's CDR3 is CASSPGTDTQYF. CDR3 sequence (DNA): TGTGCCAGCAGCCCAGGCACAGATACGCAGTATTTT.

V and J are TRBV28 and TRBJ1-5, with D possibly TRBD1 on 6 matching bases. The CDR3 is 17 amino acids. The V and J ends lost 4 bases and 0 bases respectively, with 16 bases between them. Per germline, CDR1 MDHEN and CDR2 SYDVKM. CDR3 sequence reads: CASSWRTALYSNQPQHF. CDR3 nucleotide sequence: TGTGCCAGCAGTTGGAGGACAGCCCTATATAGCAATCAGCCCCAGCATTTT. Based on the CDR3 plus reference TRBV28 and TRBJ1-5, the full variable domain is DVKVTQSSRYLVKRTGEKVFLECVQDMDHENMFWYRQDPGLGLRLIYFSYDVKMKEKGDIPEGYSVSREKKERFSLILESASTNQTSMYLCASSWRTALYSNQPQHFGDGTRLSIL.

The rearrangement joins TRBV6-1 to TRBJ1-1; no definite D call. The germline V and J ends were trimmed by 7 bases and 3 bases, with 18 bases remaining between them. Germline V gene lookup returns CDR1 MNHNS and CDR2 SASEGT. There are 15 residues in the CDR3. CDR3 sequence: CASIRLPNGDTEAFF. In DNA, the CDR3 is TGTGCCAGCATTCGACTTCCAAACGGAGACACTGAAGCTTTCTTT.

This chain joins TRBV5-1 and TRBJ2-7; the D gene is possibly TRBD2 (6 bases). The CDR3 sequence is 12 residues long. CDR1 and CDR2 (germline): SGHRS, YFSETQ. Trimming removed 6 bases at V and 3 bases at J, with 10 bases between. CDR3 amino acids: CASTLGGYEQYF. CDR3 bases: TGCGCCAGCACCCTGGGGGGCTACGAGCAGTACTTC.

The CDR3 spells CASSPRTGVFYGYTF. The DNA of the CDR3 is TGTGCCAGCAGTCCCCGGACAGGGGTATTCTATGGCTACACCTTC. This chain joins TRBV27 and TRBJ1-2; 9 nucleotides match TRBD1. This CDR3 has 15 residues. V lost 5 bases, J lost 4 bases, and 8 bases stayed unmatched. Germline CDR1 reads MNHEY; CDR2 reads SMNVEV (reference sequence).

The rearrangement uses TRBV6-5 and TRBJ2-6, with D uncertain. Germline CDR1 reads MNHEY; CDR2 reads SVGAGI. The CDR3 covers 14 residues. V was pared by 2 bases and J by 1 base, with 3 bases between. CDR3 amino acids: CASSYQSGANVLTF. The DNA for the CDR3 is TGTGCCAGCAGTTACCAGTCTGGGGCCAACGTCCTGACTTTC.

CDR3 loop: CASSRFMGQGTTGELFF. The DNA for the CDR3 is TGTGCCAGCAGTAGATTTATGGGACAGGGAACCACCGGGGAGCTGTTTTTT. The rearrangement links TRBV27 to TRBJ2-2; 9 bases match TRBD1. Germline V CDR1 and CDR2: MNHEY, SMNVEV (reference sequence). V gave up 5 bases and J gave up 4 bases; unmatched junction bases: 11. The CDR3 is 17 amino acids.

The chain uses TRBV2 and TRBJ1-3; weak D call: TRBD1 (6 bases). The germline V gene has CDR1 SNHLY and CDR2 FYNNEI. This CDR3 is 16 amino acids long. V was shortened by 7 bases and J by 1 base, with 17 bases between the two germline ends. CDR3 nucleotides: TGTGCCAGCAAGACTCCAGGGGATAGGTCTGGAAACACCATATATTTT. This encodes CASKTPGDRSGNTIYF.

The gene calls are TRBV2 and TRBJ2-1, with D perhaps TRBD2 (6 bases). This CDR3 contains 14 residues. Trimming took 7 bases from V and 1 from J, leaving 11 bases between them. Germline CDR1 is SNHLY and CDR2 is FYNNEI. Here the CDR3 DNA reads TGTGCCAGCACCCCAGGGAGGTCCTACAATGAGCAGTTCTTC. Protein: CASTPGRSYNEQFF.

To note about this clone: One end of the junction fails to match germline, which may point to a read error. Other nucleotide sequences in the sample specify the same CDR3. This chain links TRBV6-1 with TRBJ2-5; perhaps TRBD2 as D (6 bases). This CDR3 has 14 amino acids. Germline lookup yields CDR1 MNHNS and CDR2 SASEGT. CDR3 amino acids: CASRNFGGQETQYF. DNA of the CDR3: TGCGCCAGCAGAAACTTCGGGGGCCAAGAGACCCAGTACTTC.

This chain's CDR3 is CASSVASSGPKNPGAQYF. CDR3 nucleotide sequence: TGTGCCAGCAGCGTAGCGTCATCCGGGCCTAAAAACCCCGGGGCCCAGTACTTC. V is TRBV9 and J is TRBJ2-5; the D gene is possibly TRBD2 (5 bases). Germline V gene sequence: CDR1 SGDLS, CDR2 YYNGEE. The CDR3 has 18 amino acids. Trimming removed 0 bases from V and 9 bases from J, with 27 bases in between.

This chain uses TRBV19 with TRBJ2-7, with D unresolved. From germline, CDR1 is LNHDA and CDR2 SQIVND (reference sequence). V gave up 3 bases and J gave up 2 bases, with 14 bases separating them. The CDR3 totals 15 residues. In nucleotides, the CDR3 is TGTGCCAGTAGTATTCTAACGAGCAATGCCTACGAGCAGTACTTC. Protein: CASSILTSNAYEQYF.

The genes are TRBV5-6 and TRBJ2-7; TRBD1 agrees at 10 bases. Germline trimming cut 0 bases from V and 4 bases from J; bases unmatched to any gene: 7. Germline CDR1 and CDR2: SGHDT and YYEEEE. This CDR3 contains 16 residues. The CDR3 DNA is TGTGCCAGCAGCTTGGCCTCGGGACAGGGGAAGTACGAGCAGTACTTC. Translating it yields CASSLASGQGKYEQYF.

This rearrangement joins TRBV5-1 to TRBJ2-5; 7 nucleotides match TRBD2. The germline V gene encodes CDR1 SGHRS and CDR2 YFSETQ. J gave up 5 bases and V 0 bases, and 10 bases lay outside the gene matches. CDR3 length equals 16 residues. CDR3 DNA: TGCGCCAGCAGCTTGGAGGCCAGCGGGGCCGCGGAGACCCAGTACTTC. As protein: CASSLEASGAAETQYF.

This chain uses TRBV2 with TRBJ2-7, with TRBD1 matching 8 bases. This CDR3 has 15 residues. The junction had 12 bases not matched to a gene; V was cut back by 6 bases and J by 5 bases. Per germline, CDR1 SNHLY and CDR2 FYNNEI. For the CDR3, the DNA is TGTGCCAGCAGCGCCGACAGGGGACGGATGGACGAGCAGTACTTC. It encodes CASSADRGRMDEQYF.

The V call is TRBV2, the J call TRBJ1-1, with D possibly TRBD1 on 5 matching bases. Trimming shortened V by 8 bases and J by 1 base, and 8 bases separated the two germline ends. Looked up from germline, CDR1 is SNHLY and CDR2 is FYNNEI. CDR3 length equals 12 residues. As DNA, the CDR3 is TGTGCCAGCTCGGACACGAACACTGAAGCTTTCTTT. The encoded protein is CASSDTNTEAFF.

The gene calls are TRBV13 and TRBJ1-3; 7 bases are shared with TRBD1. J gave up 0 bases and V 5 bases, and 10 bases lay outside the gene matches. The CDR3 length is 17 residues. CDR1 PRHDT and CDR2 FYEKMQ come from the germline V gene (reference sequence). The chain's CDR3 is CASSRGNRGFSGNTIYF. The CDR3 nucleotides read TGTGCCAGCAGCCGGGGGAACAGGGGCTTCTCTGGAAACACCATATATTTT.